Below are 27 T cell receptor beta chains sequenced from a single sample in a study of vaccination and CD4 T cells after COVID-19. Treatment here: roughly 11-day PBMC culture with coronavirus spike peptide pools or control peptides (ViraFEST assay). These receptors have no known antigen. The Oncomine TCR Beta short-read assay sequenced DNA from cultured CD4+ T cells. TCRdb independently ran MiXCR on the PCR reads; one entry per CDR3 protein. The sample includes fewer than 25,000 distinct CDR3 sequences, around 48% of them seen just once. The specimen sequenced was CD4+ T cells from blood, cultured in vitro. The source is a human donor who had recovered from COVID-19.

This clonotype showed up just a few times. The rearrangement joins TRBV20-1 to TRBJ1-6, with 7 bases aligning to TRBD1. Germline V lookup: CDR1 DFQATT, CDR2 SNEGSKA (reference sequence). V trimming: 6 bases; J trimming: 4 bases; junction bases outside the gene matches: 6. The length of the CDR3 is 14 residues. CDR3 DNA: TGCAGTGCCATTACAGGGGAATATAATTCACCCCTCCACTTT. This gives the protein CSAITGEYNSPLHF.

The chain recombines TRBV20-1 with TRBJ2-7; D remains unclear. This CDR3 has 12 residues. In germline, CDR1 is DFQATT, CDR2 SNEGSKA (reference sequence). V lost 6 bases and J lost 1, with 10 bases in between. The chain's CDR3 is CSALDPSYEQYF. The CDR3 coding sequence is TGCAGTGCCTTGGACCCTTCCTACGAGCAGTACTTC.

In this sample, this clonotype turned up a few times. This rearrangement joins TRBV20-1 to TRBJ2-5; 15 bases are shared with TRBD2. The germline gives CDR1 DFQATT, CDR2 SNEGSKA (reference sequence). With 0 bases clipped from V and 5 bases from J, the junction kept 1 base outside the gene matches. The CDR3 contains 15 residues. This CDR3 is CSAREGTSGGETQYF. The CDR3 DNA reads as TGCAGTGCTAGAGAAGGGACTAGCGGGGGGGAGACCCAGTACTTC.

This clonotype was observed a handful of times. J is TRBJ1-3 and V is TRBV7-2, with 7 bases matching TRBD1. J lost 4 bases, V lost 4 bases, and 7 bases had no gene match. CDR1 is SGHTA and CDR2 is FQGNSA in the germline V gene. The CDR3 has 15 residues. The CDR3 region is CASSSPGQPGNTIYF. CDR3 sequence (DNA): TGTGCCAGCAGCTCTCCGGGACAGCCAGGAAACACCATATATTTT. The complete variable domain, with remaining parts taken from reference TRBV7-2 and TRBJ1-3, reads GAGVSQSPSNKVTEKGKDVELRCDPISGHTALYWYRQSLGQGLEFLIYFQGNSAPDKSGLPSDRFSAERTGGSVSTLTIQRTQQEDSAVYLCASSSPGQPGNTIYFGEGSWLTVV.

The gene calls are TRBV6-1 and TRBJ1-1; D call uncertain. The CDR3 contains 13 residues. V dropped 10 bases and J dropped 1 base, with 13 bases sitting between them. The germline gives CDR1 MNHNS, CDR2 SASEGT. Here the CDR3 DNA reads TGTGCCACCTCTGGAGGCCGGAACACTGAAGCTTTCTTT. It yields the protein CATSGGRNTEAFF.

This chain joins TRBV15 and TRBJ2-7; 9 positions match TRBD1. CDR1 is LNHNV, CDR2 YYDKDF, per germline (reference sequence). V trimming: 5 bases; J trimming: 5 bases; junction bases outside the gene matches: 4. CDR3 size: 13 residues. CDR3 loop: CATSGQGPHEQYF. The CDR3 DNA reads TGTGCCACCAGCGGACAGGGGCCCCACGAGCAGTACTTC. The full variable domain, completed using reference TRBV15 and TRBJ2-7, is DAMVIQNPRYQVTQFGKPVTLSCSQTLNHNVMYWYQQKSSQAPKLLFHYYDKDFNNEADTPDNFQSRRPNTSFCFLDIRSPGLGDTAMYLCATSGQGPHEQYFGPGTRLTVT.

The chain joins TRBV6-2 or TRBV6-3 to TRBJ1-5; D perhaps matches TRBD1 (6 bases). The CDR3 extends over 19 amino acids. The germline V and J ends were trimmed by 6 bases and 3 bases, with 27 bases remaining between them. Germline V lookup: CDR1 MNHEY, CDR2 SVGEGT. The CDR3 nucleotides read TGTGCCAGCAGCAGAGCTACCCGTACAGGGTATGGGAACAATCAGCCCCAGCATTTT. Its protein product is CASSRATRTGYGNNQPQHF.

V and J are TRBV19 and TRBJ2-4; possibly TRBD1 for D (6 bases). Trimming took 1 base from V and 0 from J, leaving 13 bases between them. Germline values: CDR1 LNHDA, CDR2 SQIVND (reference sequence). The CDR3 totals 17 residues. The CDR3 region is CASSIGTDFIAKNIQYF. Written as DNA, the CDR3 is TGTGCCAGTAGTATAGGGACAGATTTTATAGCCAAAAACATTCAGTACTTC. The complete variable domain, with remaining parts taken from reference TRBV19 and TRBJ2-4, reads DGGITQSPKYLFRKEGQNVTLSCEQNLNHDAMYWYRQDPGQGLRLIYYSQIVNDFQKGDIAEGYSVSREKKESFPLTVTSAQKNPTAFYLCASSIGTDFIAKNIQYFGAGTRLSVL.

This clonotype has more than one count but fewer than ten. For the CDR3, the DNA is TGCAGTGCTCTCAGGGGCGGGAACACCGGGGAGCTGTTTTTT. Its protein product is CSALRGGNTGELFF. The chain joins TRBV20-1 to TRBJ2-2; a possible D gene is TRBD1 (6 bases). Trimming took off 5 bases at V and 1 base at J, with 11 bases between the two ends. Germline V gene data show CDR1 as DFQATT and CDR2 as SNEGSKA (reference sequence). The CDR3 is 14 amino acids.

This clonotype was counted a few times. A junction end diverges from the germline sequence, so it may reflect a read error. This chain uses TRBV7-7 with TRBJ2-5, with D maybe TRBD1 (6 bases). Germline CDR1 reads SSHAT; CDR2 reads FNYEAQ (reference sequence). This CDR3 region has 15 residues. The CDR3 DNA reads TGTGCTAGCAGCCCCTTATACTCAGGGGTCGAGACCCAGTACTTC. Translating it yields CASSPLYSGVETQYF.

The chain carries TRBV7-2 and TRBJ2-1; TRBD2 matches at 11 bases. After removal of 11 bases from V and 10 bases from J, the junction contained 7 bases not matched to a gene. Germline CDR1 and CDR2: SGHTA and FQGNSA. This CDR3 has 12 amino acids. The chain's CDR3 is CAANTSGREQFF. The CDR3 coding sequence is TGTGCCGCAAATACTAGCGGGAGAGAGCAGTTCTTC.

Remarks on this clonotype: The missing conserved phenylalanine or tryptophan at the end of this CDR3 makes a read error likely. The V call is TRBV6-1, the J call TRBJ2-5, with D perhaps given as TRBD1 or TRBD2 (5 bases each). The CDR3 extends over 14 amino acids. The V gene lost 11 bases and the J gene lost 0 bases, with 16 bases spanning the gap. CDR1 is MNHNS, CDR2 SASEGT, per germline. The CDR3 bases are TGTGCCGCTGCAAGGGGACGGAACCAAGAGACCCAGTACTAC. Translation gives CAAARGRNQETQYY.

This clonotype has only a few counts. CDR3 in amino acids: CASSLETLSYEQYF. CDR3 nucleotide sequence: TGTGCCAGCAGCTTAGAGACTCTTTCCTACGAGCAGTACTTC. V and J are TRBV11-3 and TRBJ2-7; no clear D. V was pared by 0 bases and J by 1 base, with 7 bases between. The CDR3 loop spans 14 amino acids. Germline V CDR1 and CDR2: SGHNT, YENEEA.

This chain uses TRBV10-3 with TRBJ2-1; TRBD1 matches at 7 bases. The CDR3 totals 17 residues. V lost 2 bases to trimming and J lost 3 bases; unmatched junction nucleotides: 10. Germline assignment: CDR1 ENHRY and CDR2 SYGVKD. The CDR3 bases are TGTGCCATCAGTGAGGAGGGGGCCCGGACTTACTACAATGAGCAGTTCTTC. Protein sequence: CAISEEGARTYYNEQFF.

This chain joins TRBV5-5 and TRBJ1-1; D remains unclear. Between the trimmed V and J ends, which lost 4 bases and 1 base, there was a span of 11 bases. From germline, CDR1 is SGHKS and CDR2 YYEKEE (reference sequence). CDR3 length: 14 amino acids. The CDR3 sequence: CASSALLRNTEAFF. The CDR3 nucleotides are TGTGCCAGCAGCGCCCTTCTTAGGAACACTGAAGCTTTCTTT. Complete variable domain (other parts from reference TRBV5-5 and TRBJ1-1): DAGVTQSPTHLIKTRGQQVTLRCSPISGHKSVSWYQQVLGQGPQFIFQYYEKEERGRGNFPDRFSARQFPNYSSELNVNALLLGDSALYLCASSALLRNTEAFFGQGTRLTVV.

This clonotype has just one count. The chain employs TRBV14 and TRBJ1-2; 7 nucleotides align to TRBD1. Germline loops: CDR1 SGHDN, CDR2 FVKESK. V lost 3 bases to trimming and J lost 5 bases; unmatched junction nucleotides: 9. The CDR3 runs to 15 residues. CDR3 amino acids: CASSHQLTGSYGYTF. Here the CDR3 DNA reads TGTGCCAGCAGCCACCAACTGACAGGGTCGTATGGCTACACCTTC.

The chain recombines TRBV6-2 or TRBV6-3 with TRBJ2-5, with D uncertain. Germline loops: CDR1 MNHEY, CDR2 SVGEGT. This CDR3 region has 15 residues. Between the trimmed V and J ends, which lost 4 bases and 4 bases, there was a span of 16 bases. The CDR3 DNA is TGTGCCAGCAGTTCGGAGATGGAAATGGGAGAGACCCAGTACTTC. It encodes CASSSEMEMGETQYF.

CDR3 region: CASSPRQTNQPQHF. CDR3 nucleotide sequence: TGTGCCAGCAGTCCTCGACAGACCAATCAGCCCCAGCATTTT. The chain links TRBV6-2 or TRBV6-3 to TRBJ1-5; D might be TRBD1 (5 bases). The CDR3 sequence is 14 residues long. Germline loops: CDR1 MNHEY, CDR2 SVGEGT. V was shortened by 5 bases and J by 3 bases, with 11 bases between the two germline ends.

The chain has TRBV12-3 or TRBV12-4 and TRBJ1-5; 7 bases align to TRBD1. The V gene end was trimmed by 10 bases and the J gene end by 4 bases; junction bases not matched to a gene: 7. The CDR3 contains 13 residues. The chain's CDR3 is CATSTGRNQPQHF. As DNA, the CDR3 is TGTGCCACCTCGACAGGGCGTAATCAGCCCCAGCATTTT.

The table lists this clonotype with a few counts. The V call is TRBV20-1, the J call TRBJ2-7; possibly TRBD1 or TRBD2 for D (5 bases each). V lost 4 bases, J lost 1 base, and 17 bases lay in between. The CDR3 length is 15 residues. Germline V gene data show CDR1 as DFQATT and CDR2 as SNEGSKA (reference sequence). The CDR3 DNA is TGCAGTGCTACACCGGGACGGTCATTATCCTACGAGCAGTACTTC. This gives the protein CSATPGRSLSYEQYF.

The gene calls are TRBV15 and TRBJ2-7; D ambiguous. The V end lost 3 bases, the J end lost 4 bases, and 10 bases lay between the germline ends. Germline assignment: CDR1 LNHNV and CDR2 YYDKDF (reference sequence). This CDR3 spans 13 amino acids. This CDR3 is CATSRNGLYEQYF. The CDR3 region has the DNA TGTGCCACCAGCAGGAACGGGTTATACGAGCAGTACTTC.

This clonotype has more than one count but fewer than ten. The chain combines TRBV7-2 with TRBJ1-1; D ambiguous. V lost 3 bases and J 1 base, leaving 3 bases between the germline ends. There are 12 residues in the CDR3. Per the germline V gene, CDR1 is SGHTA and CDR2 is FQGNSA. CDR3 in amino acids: CASSFWNTEAFF. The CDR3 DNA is TGTGCCAGCAGCTTTTGGAACACTGAAGCTTTCTTT. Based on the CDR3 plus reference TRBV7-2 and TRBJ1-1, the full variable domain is GAGVSQSPSNKVTEKGKDVELRCDPISGHTALYWYRQSLGQGLEFLIYFQGNSAPDKSGLPSDRFSAERTGGSVSTLTIQRTQQEDSAVYLCASSFWNTEAFFGQGTRLTVV.

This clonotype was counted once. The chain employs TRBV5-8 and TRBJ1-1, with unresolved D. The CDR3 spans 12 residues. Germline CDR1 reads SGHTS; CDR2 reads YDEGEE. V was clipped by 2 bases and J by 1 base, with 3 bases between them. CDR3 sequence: CASSLWNTEAFF. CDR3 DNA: TGTGCCAGCAGCTTATGGAACACTGAAGCTTTCTTT.

This CDR3 reads CASSINPTSGDNEQFF. The CDR3 DNA follows: TGTGCCAGTAGTATAAATCCGACTAGCGGGGACAATGAGCAGTTCTTC. The genes are TRBV19 and TRBJ2-1; 11 bases align to TRBD2. CDR1 and CDR2 (germline): LNHDA, SQIVND (reference sequence). CDR3 length equals 16 residues. The V and J ends lost 2 bases and 5 bases, in that order; junction bases with no gene match: 5.

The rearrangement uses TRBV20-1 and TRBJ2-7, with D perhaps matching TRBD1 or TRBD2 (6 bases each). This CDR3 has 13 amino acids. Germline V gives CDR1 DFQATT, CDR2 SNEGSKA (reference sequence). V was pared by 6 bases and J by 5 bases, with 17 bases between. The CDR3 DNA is TGCAGTGCCACATGGGGGGCTTTCCACGAGCAGTACTTC. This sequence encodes CSATWGAFHEQYF.

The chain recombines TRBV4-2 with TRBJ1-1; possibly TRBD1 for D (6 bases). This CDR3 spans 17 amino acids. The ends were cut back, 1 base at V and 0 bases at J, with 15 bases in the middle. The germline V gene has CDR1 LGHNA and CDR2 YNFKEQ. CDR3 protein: CASSQGGRTAMNTEAFF. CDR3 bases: TGTGCCAGCAGCCAAGGAGGACGGACAGCAATGAACACTGAAGCTTTCTTT.

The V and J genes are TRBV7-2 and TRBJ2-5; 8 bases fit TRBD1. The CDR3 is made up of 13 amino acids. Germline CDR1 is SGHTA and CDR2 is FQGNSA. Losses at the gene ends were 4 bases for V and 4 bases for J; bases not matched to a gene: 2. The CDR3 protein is CASSSGQGETQYF. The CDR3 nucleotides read TGTGCCAGCAGCTCCGGACAGGGAGAGACCCAGTACTTC.